These T cell receptor beta chains were read from a single sample in a study of T cell repertoires in aging, cancer and after chemotherapy. A single record per CDR3 protein comes from TCRdb applying MiXCR to the multiplex PCR reads. The repertoire consists of approximately 2,000 distinct CDR3 sequences, with 25% occurring once and the leading ten covering roughly a sixth. The sequencing input was blood. All receptors come from a human donor with a solid tumor. Each CDR3 is given with its conserved first and last residue. The D gene is left open where the match is weak. Rows give clone size only sometimes, using once, few, many, or a class for an expanded clone.

J gene	clone size	V gene	CDR3 length	D gene	CDR3 protein	CDR3 DNA
TRBJ2-7	.	TRBV5-1	15	TRBD1	CASSPGQVPSYEQYF	TGCGCCAGCAGCCCCGGACAGGTGCCCTCCTACGAGCAGTACTTC
TRBJ2-2	medium-sized	TRBV6-1	11	.	CAVVGGGELFF	TGTGCCGTAGTTGGGGGCGGGGAGCTGTTTTTT
TRBJ2-5	large	TRBV11-3	14	.	CASSLETVRETQYF	TGTGCCAGCAGCTTAGAGACAGTGCGAGAGACCCAGTACTTC
TRBJ2-4	medium-sized	TRBV30	13	TRBD2	CAWSVWGGNIQYF	TGTGCCTGGAGTGTCTGGGGGGGAAACATTCAGTACTTC
TRBJ2-3	.	TRBV6-2/TRBV6-3	17	TRBD2	CASSYQGLAERTDTQYF	TGTGCCAGCAGTTACCAGGGACTAGCGGAAAGGACAGATACGCAGTATTTT
TRBJ2-1	few	TRBV19	15	TRBD2	CASSHTSGSLNEQFF	TGTGCCAGTAGCCACACTAGCGGGAGTCTAAATGAGCAGTTCTTC
TRBJ2-1	once	TRBV20-1	14	TRBD2	CSAGGRLAGGEQFF	TGCAGTGCGGGGGGGCGACTAGCGGGAGGTGAGCAGTTCTTC
TRBJ2-1	medium-sized	TRBV4-2	12	.	CASSQQSRDSIF	TGTGCCAGCAGCCAACAGTCCCGGGACTCAATTTTC
TRBJ2-5	medium-sized	TRBV7-6	15	.	CASSPTPTAQETQYF	TGTGCCAGCAGCCCAACCCCGACGGCTCAAGAGACCCAGTACTTC
TRBJ1-4	few	TRBV28	16	.	CASSLGGSATNEKLFF	TGTGCCAGCAGTTTGGGTGGATCAGCAACTAATGAAAAACTGTTTTTT
TRBJ1-1	medium-sized	TRBV11-3	14	.	CASSSGWENTEAFF	TGTGCCAGCAGCTCGGGATGGGAAAACACTGAAGCTTTCTTT
TRBJ2-3	.	TRBV5-1	19	TRBD2	CASSTYPSGSLSSTDTQYF	TGCGCCAGCAGCACCTACCCTAGCGGGAGTTTATCTAGCACAGATACGCAGTATTTT
TRBJ1-2	medium-sized	TRBV7-2	17	.	CASSPRTSGVSNYGYTF	TGTGCCAGCAGCCCCCGAACTAGTGGGGTTTCTAACTATGGCTACACCTTC
TRBJ2-1	once	TRBV7-9	15	TRBD2	CASSRLAGPRSEQFF	TGTGCCAGCAGTCGACTAGCGGGGCCGCGGAGTGAGCAGTTCTTC
TRBJ2-2	large	TRBV29-1	15	TRBD2	CSVRLTSGRSRELFF	TGCAGCGTGCGCCTCACTAGCGGGAGGTCCCGGGAGCTGTTTTTT
TRBJ2-3	.	TRBV11-3	15	TRBD1	CASSWARGPTDTQYF	TGTGCCAGCAGCTGGGCCAGGGGGCCCACAGATACGCAGTATTTT
TRBJ1-4	medium-sized	TRBV5-1	16	.	CASSSVVSATNEKLFF	TGCGCCAGCAGCTCAGTCGTATCAGCAACTAATGAAAAACTGTTTTTT
TRBJ1-4	medium-sized	TRBV27	15	.	CASSPIGTYNEKLFF	TGTGCCAGCAGTCCTATTGGGACATACAATGAAAAACTGTTTTTT
TRBJ2-5	medium-sized	TRBV5-1	12	.	CASSRPTETQYF	TGCGCCAGCAGCAGACCCACGGAGACCCAGTACTTC
TRBJ1-5	.	TRBV20-1	12	.	CSYGGIGQPQHF	TGCAGCTACGGGGGCATCGGTCAGCCCCAGCATTTT
TRBJ2-5	large	TRBV19	16	TRBD2	CASSIVGGSRSETQYF	TGTGCCAGTAGTATAGTTGGCGGGAGTAGGTCAGAGACCCAGTACTTC
TRBJ1-3	medium-sized	TRBV5-1	13	.	CASRPGDGNTIYF	TGCGCCAGCAGGCCAGGGGATGGAAACACCATATATTTT
TRBJ1-5	few	TRBV20-1	13	.	CSATRDDNQPQHF	TGCAGTGCTACCCGGGACGACAATCAGCCCCAGCATTTT
TRBJ1-1	.	TRBV28	14	.	CASTRGQTNTEAFF	TGTGCCAGTACCAGAGGACAGACGAACACTGAAGCTTTCTTT
TRBJ2-1	.	TRBV19	16	TRBD2	CASSHTSGIKDNEQFF	TGTGCCAGTAGCCACACTAGCGGGATTAAGGACAATGAGCAGTTCTTC
TRBJ1-5	few	TRBV7-9	15	TRBD1	CASNHTGVSNQPQHF	TGTGCCAGCAACCATACAGGGGTGAGTAATCAGCCCCAGCATTTT
TRBJ2-3	medium-sized	TRBV18	15	.	CASSPGQFYTDTQYF	TGTGCCAGCTCACCAGGACAGTTTTACACAGATACGCAGTATTTT
TRBJ2-1	few	TRBV6-4	15	TRBD2	CASSVSGLGRNEQFF	TGTGCCAGCAGTGTATCCGGACTAGGGAGAAATGAGCAGTTCTTC
TRBJ1-6	large	TRBV15	15	.	CATSTRTTGNSPLHF	TGTGCCACCAGCACGAGGACCACCGGTAATTCACCCCTCCACTTT
TRBJ1-2	medium-sized	TRBV5-4	14	.	CASSWGQGTYGYTF	TGTGCCAGCAGCTGGGGGCAGGGAACCTATGGCTACACCTTC
TRBJ2-3	medium-sized	TRBV5-4	13	.	CASSLEGGSTQYF	TGTGCCAGCAGCTTGGAGGGGGGGAGTACGCAGTATTTT
TRBJ2-3	medium-sized	TRBV7-6	16	.	CASSLKTEGVGDTQYF	TGTGCCAGCAGCTTAAAGACCGAAGGGGTGGGAGATACGCAGTATTTT
TRBJ2-1	.	TRBV29-1	16	TRBD2	CSVESLAGWDYNEQFF	TGCAGCGTTGAGAGCCTAGCGGGGTGGGACTACAATGAGCAGTTCTTC
TRBJ2-4	medium-sized	TRBV5-4	14	.	CASSLPGSKNIQYF	TGTGCCAGCAGCTTGCCGGGATCCAAAAACATTCAGTACTTC
TRBJ2-3	.	TRBV5-4	18	TRBD2	CASSKGDLGLAGADTQYF	TGTGCCAGCAGCAAAGGCGACCTCGGACTAGCGGGAGCAGATACGCAGTATTTT
TRBJ2-5	few	TRBV5-1	13	.	CASSPDYYETQYF	TGCGCCAGCAGCCCGGACTATTATGAGACCCAGTACTTC
TRBJ2-3	medium-sized	TRBV28	15	TRBD2	CASSSKREGPYTQYF	TGTGCCAGCAGTTCAAAGCGGGAGGGCCCTTATACGCAGTATTTT
TRBJ2-3	few	TRBV4-3	15	.	CASRDGGAGTDTQYF	TGCGCCAGCAGAGATGGGGGTGCAGGCACAGATACGCAGTATTTT
TRBJ2-1	medium-sized	TRBV5-6	15	TRBD1	CASSLEGAHFNEQFF	TGTGCCAGCAGCTTGGAGGGGGCCCACTTCAATGAGCAGTTCTTC
TRBJ2-5	.	TRBV7-9	17	.	CASSFLRSDYYQETQYF	TGTGCCAGCAGCTTTTTGAGATCGGACTATTACCAAGAGACCCAGTACTTC
TRBJ2-3	.	TRBV5-1	16	.	CASSWRGGSGTDTQYF	TGCGCCAGCAGCTGGAGGGGGGGGAGCGGCACAGATACGCAGTATTTT
TRBJ2-7	few	TRBV28	15	TRBD1	CASSFRGQETSEQYF	TGTGCCAGCAGTTTTAGAGGACAGGAGACCTCCGAGCAGTACTTC
TRBJ2-7	few	TRBV20-1	12	.	CSAVPRYYEQYF	TGCAGTGCTGTCCCGAGATACTACGAGCAGTACTTC
TRBJ2-7	few	TRBV5-1	16	.	CASRAGGAGATYEQYF	TGCGCCAGCAGAGCTGGCGGGGCAGGGGCGACCTACGAGCAGTACTTC
TRBJ2-7	.	TRBV9	14	TRBD1	CASSGGTGTYEQYF	TGTGCCAGCAGCGGAGGGACAGGGACATACGAGCAGTACTTC
TRBJ1-2	.	TRBV5-1	13	.	CASSLGSNYGYTF	TGCGCCAGCAGCTTGGGGTCTAACTATGGCTACACCTTC
TRBJ1-3	.	TRBV5-4	15	.	CASSLGQYSGNTIYF	TGTGCCAGCAGCTTGGGACAGTACTCTGGAAACACCATATATTTT
TRBJ1-5	medium-sized	TRBV6-2/TRBV6-3	13	.	CASSYGGWQPQHF	TGTGCCAGCAGTTACGGGGGGTGGCAGCCCCAGCATTTT
TRBJ2-3	.	TRBV11-3	15	TRBD1	CASSRDRGPTDTQYF	TGTGCCAGCAGCCGGGACAGGGGGCCCACAGATACGCAGTATTTT
TRBJ2-7	medium-sized	TRBV5-4	15	.	CASSYDTGTHYEQYF	TGTGCCAGCAGCTACGATACCGGGACCCACTACGAGCAGTACTTC